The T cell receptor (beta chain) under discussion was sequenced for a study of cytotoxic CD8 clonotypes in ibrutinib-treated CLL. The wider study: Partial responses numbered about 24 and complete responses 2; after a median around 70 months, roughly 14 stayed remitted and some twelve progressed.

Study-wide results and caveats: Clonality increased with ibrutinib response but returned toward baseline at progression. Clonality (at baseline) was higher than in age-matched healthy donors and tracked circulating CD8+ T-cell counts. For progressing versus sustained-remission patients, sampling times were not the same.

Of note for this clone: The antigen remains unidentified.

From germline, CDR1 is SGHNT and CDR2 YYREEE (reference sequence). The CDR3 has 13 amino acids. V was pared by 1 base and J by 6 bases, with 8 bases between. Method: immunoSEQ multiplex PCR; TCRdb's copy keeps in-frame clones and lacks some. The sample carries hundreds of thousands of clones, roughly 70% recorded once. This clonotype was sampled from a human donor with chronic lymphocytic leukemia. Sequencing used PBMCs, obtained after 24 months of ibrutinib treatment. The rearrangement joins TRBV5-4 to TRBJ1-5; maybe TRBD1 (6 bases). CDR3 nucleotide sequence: TGTGCCAGCAGCTTGTGGGGGGCTCAGCCCCAGCATTTT. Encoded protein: CASSLWGAQPQHF.